The 20 T cell receptor beta chains given below trace back to one sample, sequenced in a study of Ad26.COV2.S vaccination and SARS-CoV-2 variants. Documented treatment: some 20 received Ad26.COV2.S at low or high dose, single or two shots; about five received placebo; per-sample allocation not given. Specimens were obtained on day 63 following the first vaccine or placebo injection. The table came from immunoSEQ multiplex PCR; TCRdb's copy has only in-frame clones and leaves some out. The table has 300,000 to 350,000 clones, just over 85% seen once; the top ten hold roughly 1.9%. Specimen: peripheral blood, collected in a trial of Ad26.COV2.S vaccine versus placebo. These receptors all stem from a person aged 18-65 years who received the Ad26.COV2.S COVID-19 vaccine or a placebo.

This clone showed up just a few times. This chain connects TRBV6-2 or TRBV6-3 to TRBJ1-2, with D unresolved. This CDR3 is built from 12 residues. Germline V gene sequence: CDR1 MNHEY, CDR2 SVGEGT. V shed 0 bases and J shed 8 bases, with 7 bases lying between them. DNA of the CDR3: TGTGCCAGCAGTTACTCGTCTGCCGGCTACACCTTC. This translates into CASSYSSAGYTF.

V is TRBV7-2 and J is TRBJ2-7, with D unclear. The CDR3 runs 13 residues. V was cut by 4 bases and J by 0 bases, with 7 bases left in between. Per the germline V gene, CDR1 is SGHTA and CDR2 is FQGNSA. The DNA for the CDR3 is TGTGCCAGCAGCTCAGGTTCCTCCTACGAGCAGTACTTC. This sequence encodes CASSSGSSYEQYF.

The chain joins TRBV19 to TRBJ1-5, with D possibly TRBD1 on 5 matching bases. Germline V CDR1 and CDR2: LNHDA, SQIVND (reference sequence). The CDR3 length is 16 residues. With 7 bases removed from V and 3 bases from J, the gap between germline ends came to 19 bases. The CDR3 nucleotides are TGTGCCAGTACCCAGAATCTGGGGGGACTCAATCAGCCCCAGCATTTT. Protein sequence: CASTQNLGGLNQPQHF. Supplemented by reference TRBV19 and TRBJ1-5, the full variable domain reads DGGITQSPKYLFRKEGQNVTLSCEQNLNHDAMYWYRQDPGQGLRLIYYSQIVNDFQKGDIAEGYSVSREKKESFPLTVTSAQKNPTAFYLCASTQNLGGLNQPQHFGDGTRLSIL.

The gene calls are TRBV27 and TRBJ2-2; perhaps TRBD1 as D (5 bases). V shed 6 bases and J shed 0 bases, with 17 bases lying between them. The CDR3 length is 17 residues. CDR1 is MNHEY, CDR2 SMNVEV, per germline (reference sequence). CDR3 DNA: TGTGCCAGCAGGCAATGGGGCCCAGGGTCGAACACCGGGGAGCTGTTTTTT. Protein product: CASRQWGPGSNTGELFF.

The chain carries TRBV6-2 or TRBV6-3 and TRBJ1-1; D not resolved. The CDR3 extends over 12 amino acids. Germline V gene sequence: CDR1 MNHEY, CDR2 SVGEGT. The V gene lost 6 bases and the J gene lost 4 bases, with 9 bases spanning the gap. The CDR3 here is CASSPPVTEAFF. The DNA of the CDR3 is TGTGCCAGCAGCCCCCCGGTCACTGAAGCTTTCTTT.

The V and J genes are TRBV11-2 and TRBJ1-6, with D perhaps matching TRBD1 (6 bases). Germline CDR1 is SGHAT and CDR2 is FQNNGV. The CDR3 sequence is 19 residues long. Trimming cost V 1 base and J 0 bases, with 16 bases left between them. CDR3 residues: CASSLGRGGRSSYNSPLHF. The CDR3 DNA reads as TGTGCCAGCAGCTTAGGGCGGGGGGGCAGGAGCTCCTATAATTCACCCCTCCACTTT.

This clone was observed a few times. The chain combines TRBV19 with TRBJ1-2; 8 bases line up with TRBD1. The CDR3 sequence is 15 residues long. V was pared by 5 bases and J by 7 bases, with 12 bases of the junction left unmatched. Germline CDR1 LNHDA, CDR2 SQIVND (reference sequence). CDR3 protein: CASSEGTDRGGGYTF. As DNA, the CDR3 is TGTGCCAGTAGTGAAGGGACCGACAGGGGCGGTGGCTACACCTTC.

V gene TRBV23-1 combines with J gene TRBJ1-5; 7 bases are a match to TRBD1. TRBV23-1 is reported as an ORF; its role is uncertain. V was pared by 7 bases and J by 4 bases, with 7 bases of the junction left unmatched. There are 14 residues in the CDR3. The CDR3: CASINGDSNQPQHF. The CDR3, as DNA: TGCGCCAGCATTAATGGGGACAGTAATCAGCCCCAGCATTTT.

This clone was recorded a few times. The J gene is TRBJ2-2, the V gene TRBV4-1; D perhaps matches TRBD1 (7 bases). Germline V gives CDR1 MGHRA, CDR2 YSYEKL. Trimming removed 0 bases from V and 8 bases from J, with 13 bases in between. The CDR3 covers 15 residues. The CDR3 loop reads CASSQDVQGRGELFF. For the CDR3, the DNA is TGCGCCAGCAGCCAAGATGTACAGGGGAGGGGGGAGCTGTTTTTT.

Concerning this clone: The same CDR3 also results from other DNA sequences found in this sample. The gene calls are TRBV11-3 and TRBJ2-3; D is unclear. The length of the CDR3 is 13 residues. Trimming left V 1 base short and J 1 base short, with 3 bases between. Germline V gives CDR1 SGHNT, CDR2 YENEEA. CDR3 loop: CASSLGGTDTQYF. The CDR3 nucleotides are TGTGCCAGCAGCTTAGGAGGCACAGATACGCAGTATTTT.

The rearrangement joins TRBV19 to TRBJ1-2; no definite D call. The V gene lost 5 bases and the J gene lost 3 bases, with 7 bases spanning the gap. CDR3 length: 12 residues. Germline V gene data show CDR1 as LNHDA and CDR2 as SQIVND (reference sequence). For the CDR3, the DNA is TGTGCCAGTAGTCCCTGGGACTATGGCTACACCTTC. Translation: CASSPWDYGYTF.

The rearrangement uses TRBV20-1 and TRBJ1-1; D call uncertain. V was clipped by 7 bases and J by 8 bases, with 14 bases between them. Germline V gene sequence: CDR1 DFQATT, CDR2 SNEGSKA (reference sequence). The CDR3 is made up of 11 amino acids. CDR3 bases: TGCAGTGTATTGGCTGGTTTCGAAGCTTTCTTT. Translation gives CSVLAGFEAFF.

The J gene is TRBJ2-7, the V gene TRBV6-5; 9 nucleotides agree with TRBD2. The V gene's germline CDR1 is MNHEY and CDR2 SVGAGI. J lost 6 bases, V lost 5 bases, and 11 bases had no gene match. The CDR3 has 15 amino acids. CDR3 in DNA: TGTGCCAGCAGTCCCCCGGGACTAGCTTTCGGCGAGCAGTACTTC. It translates to CASSPPGLAFGEQYF.

This chain uses TRBV5-4 with TRBJ1-1, with D tentatively TRBD1 (6 bases). The CDR3 loop spans 15 amino acids. V lost 4 bases and J 1 base, leaving 14 bases between the germline ends. Germline V gives CDR1 SGHNT, CDR2 YYREEE (reference sequence). CDR3 amino acids: CASSPGGAANTEAFF. In DNA form, the CDR3 reads TGTGCCAGCAGCCCCGGGGGGGCGGCGAACACTGAAGCTTTCTTT.

This chain connects TRBV6-5 to TRBJ2-2; the D gene could be TRBD1 or TRBD2 (5 bases each). CDR3 length equals 12 residues. Germline-derived CDR1 and CDR2 are MNHEY and SVGAGI. The ends were cut back, 8 bases at V and 1 base at J, with 5 bases in the middle. CDR3 DNA sequence: TGTGCCAGCGGGGGGAACACCGGGGAGCTGTTTTTT. As protein: CASGGNTGELFF.

The chain links TRBV10-3 to TRBJ1-1; D is uncertain. CDR3 size: 14 residues. V was cut by 0 bases and J by 6 bases, with 11 bases left in between. CDR1 ENHRY and CDR2 SYGVKD come from the germline V gene. The CDR3 DNA sequence: TGTGCCATCAGTGAGTCAGGTCGGTCCGCTGAAGCTTTCTTT. It codes for CAISESGRSAEAFF.

The chain recombines TRBV5-3 with TRBJ1-5; 7 bases agree with TRBD1. TRBV5-3 carries the ORF label, with uncertain function. The J segment lost 2 bases and the V segment lost 0 bases, leaving 5 bases of the junction unmatched. This CDR3 region has 16 residues. CDR3 protein: CARSLVDRQGNQPQHF. For the CDR3, the DNA is TGTGCCAGAAGCTTGGTGGACAGGCAGGGCAATCAGCCCCAGCATTTT.

The chain employs TRBV19 and TRBJ1-5; 9 bases match TRBD1. After removal of 7 bases from V and 3 bases from J, the junction contained 10 bases not matched to a gene. CDR1 and CDR2 (germline): LNHDA, SQIVND (reference sequence). This CDR3 has 16 amino acids. The CDR3 region has the DNA TGTGCCAGTAACCCGAGGACAGGGGTCCTCAATCAGCCCCAGCATTTT. Its translation: CASNPRTGVLNQPQHF.

The V and J genes are TRBV6-5 and TRBJ1-4; D not resolved. Germline V CDR1 and CDR2: MNHEY, SVGAGI. The length of the CDR3 is 15 residues. Between the trimmed V and J ends, which lost 5 bases and 8 bases, there was a span of 18 bases. The CDR3 here is CASSPSTGRGEKLFF. The DNA for the CDR3 is TGTGCCAGCAGTCCCTCGACCGGACGTGGGGAAAAACTGTTTTTT.

This chain joins TRBV4-1 and TRBJ1-1; 9 positions match TRBD1. The V and J ends lost 2 bases and 0 bases, in that order; junction bases with no gene match: 7. CDR3 length: 17 amino acids. Germline-derived CDR1 and CDR2 are MGHRA and YSYEKL. CDR3 bases: TGCGCCAGCAGCCAAAAACCGGGGACAGGGCTGAACACTGAAGCTTTCTTT. Amino acid sequence: CASSQKPGTGLNTEAFF.